The 8 T cell receptor beta chains below come from one sample, sequenced in a study of Ad26.COV2.S vaccination and SARS-CoV-2 variants. Treatment indicated: about 20 received Ad26.COV2.S at low or high dose, single or two shots; roughly five received placebo; per-sample allocation not given. Each sample was drawn 63 days after the first injection (of vaccine or placebo). Produced via immunoSEQ multiplex PCR; TCRdb's table is partial and in-frame only. The table has some 480,000 clones, approximately 88% seen once; the top ten hold around 13%. The source material was peripheral blood, sampled in a trial of Ad26.COV2.S vaccine versus placebo. The origin of the receptors is a person between 18 and 60 years old who received the Ad26.COV2.S COVID-19 vaccine or a placebo.

This chain uses TRBV28 with TRBJ1-6; D is possibly TRBD1 (5 bases). There are 17 residues in the CDR3. Germline CDR1 is MDHEN and CDR2 is SYDVKM. V lost 5 bases and J lost 0, with 14 bases in between. The CDR3 DNA is TGTGCCAGCAGTCGAAGGGACGGGAGCTCCTATAATTCACCCCTCCACTTT. It specifies CASSRRDGSSYNSPLHF.

The chain has TRBV15 and TRBJ2-2; the match to TRBD2 covers 9 bases. Trimming at V came to 1 base and at J to 5 bases, leaving 8 bases not matched to a gene. CDR3 size: 17 residues. The germline V gene has CDR1 LNHNV and CDR2 YYDKDF (reference sequence). The CDR3 sequence is CATSRGGVAGVTGELFF. CDR3 coding DNA: TGTGCCACCAGCAGAGGAGGAGTAGCGGGAGTAACCGGGGAGCTGTTTTTT. Full variable domain (missing parts from reference TRBV15 and TRBJ2-2): DAMVIQNPRYQVTQFGKPVTLSCSQTLNHNVMYWYQQKSSQAPKLLFHYYDKDFNNEADTPDNFQSRRPNTSFCFLDIRSPGLGDTAMYLCATSRGGVAGVTGELFFGEGSRLTVL.

The V gene is TRBV5-1, the J gene TRBJ2-3, with D unclear. Germline-derived CDR1 and CDR2 are SGHRS and YFSETQ. The ends were cut back, 6 bases at V and 2 bases at J, with 13 bases in the middle. There are 14 residues in the CDR3. Written as DNA, the CDR3 is TGCGCCAGCAATTCCCAGTTACACACAGATACGCAGTATTTT. It translates to CASNSQLHTDTQYF. The full variable domain, its missing parts supplied by reference TRBV5-1 and TRBJ2-3, is KAGVTQTPRYLIKTRGQQVTLSCSPISGHRSVSWYQQTPGQGLQFLFEYFSETQRNKGNFPGRFSGRQFSNSRSEMNVSTLELGDSALYLCASNSQLHTDTQYFGPGTRLTVL.

The V and J genes are TRBV20-1 and TRBJ1-2; D gene ambiguous. CDR1 DFQATT and CDR2 SNEGSKA come from the germline V gene (reference sequence). CDR3 length: 13 amino acids. The germline V and J ends were trimmed by 3 bases and 3 bases, with 11 bases remaining between them. As DNA, the CDR3 is TGCAGTGCTAGTTACGACGCATACTATGGCTACACCTTC. Translating it yields CSASYDAYYGYTF.

This chain links TRBV2 with TRBJ2-5, with D maybe TRBD2 (6 bases). In germline, CDR1 is SNHLY, CDR2 FYNNEI. With 6 bases removed from V and 5 bases from J, the gap between germline ends came to 16 bases. The CDR3 totals 14 residues. The CDR3 DNA reads as TGTGCCAGCAGCGGACTACTCAGAGGGGAGACCCAGTACTTC. It encodes CASSGLLRGETQYF.

This chain uses TRBV14 with TRBJ2-3, with D perhaps being TRBD1 or TRBD2 (6 bases each). V shed 1 base and J shed 4 bases, with 18 bases lying between them. This CDR3 spans 17 amino acids. Per germline, CDR1 SGHDN and CDR2 FVKESK. The CDR3 sequence: CASSQVTGGPVPDTQYF. The CDR3 coding sequence is TGTGCCAGCAGCCAAGTAACTGGGGGGCCGGTCCCAGATACGCAGTATTTT.

The CDR3 loop is CASIDDRRSGNTIYF. The CDR3, as DNA: TGTGCCAGTATTGATGACAGACGCTCTGGAAACACCATATATTTT. The V call is TRBV19, the J call TRBJ1-3, with a possible D match to TRBD1 (5 bases). The CDR3 contains 15 residues. V was trimmed by 7 bases and J by 0 bases, leaving 13 bases between them. Germline-derived CDR1 and CDR2 are LNHDA and SQIVND (reference sequence).

This chain connects TRBV6-1 to TRBJ2-7, with 7 bases that match TRBD1. Trimming removed 1 base from V and 3 bases from J; junction bases left unmatched: 12. CDR3 length: 17 residues. Germline CDR1 MNHNS, CDR2 SASEGT. CDR3: CASSEVSWGTAFYEQYF. The CDR3 nucleotides read TGTGCCAGCAGTGAAGTTTCGTGGGGGACAGCTTTCTACGAGCAGTACTTC.